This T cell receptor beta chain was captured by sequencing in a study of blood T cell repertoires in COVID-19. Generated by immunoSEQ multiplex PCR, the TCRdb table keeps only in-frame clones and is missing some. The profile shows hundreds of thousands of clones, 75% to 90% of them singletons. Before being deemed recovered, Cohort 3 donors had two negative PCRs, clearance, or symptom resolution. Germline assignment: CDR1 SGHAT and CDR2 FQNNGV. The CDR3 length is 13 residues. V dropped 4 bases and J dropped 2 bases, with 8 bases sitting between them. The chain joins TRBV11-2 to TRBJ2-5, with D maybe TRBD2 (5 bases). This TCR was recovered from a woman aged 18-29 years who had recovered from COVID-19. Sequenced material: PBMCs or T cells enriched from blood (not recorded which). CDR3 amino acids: CASSSGLQETQYF. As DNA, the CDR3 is TGTGCCAGCAGCTCTGGACTGCAAGAGACCCAGTACTTC.